These T cell receptor beta chains were read from a single sample in a study of cytomegalovirus exposure and HLA in healthy donors. The method was immunoSEQ multiplex PCR; TCRdb's version includes in-frame clones alone and lacks a portion of them. The data hold 130,000 or so clones, with around 70% observed a single time. Sequences were obtained from PBMCs. All receptors derive from a woman between 35 and 50 years old in good health and CMV-seropositive. CDR3s include the opening cysteine and the closing phenylalanine or tryptophan.

J gene | V gene | CDR3 length | CDR3 protein
TRBJ2-5 | TRBV18 | 12 | CASSHSKETQYF
TRBJ2-7 | TRBV5-1 | 14 | CASSFGNTAYEQYF
TRBJ1-1 | TRBV4-3 | 15 | CASSQDLTANTEAFF
TRBJ1-6 | TRBV30 | 15 | CAWSVGGSYNSPLHF
TRBJ2-5 | TRBV18 | 16 | CASSQGLAGAEETQYF
TRBJ2-3 | TRBV5-8 | 16 | CASSPGQGARTDTQYF
TRBJ2-5 | TRBV5-1 | 15 | CASTIVPGGTETQYF
TRBJ2-1 | TRBV19 | 14 | CASSLRRGYNEQFF
TRBJ1-1 | TRBV2 | 12 | CASSRGQDGAFF
TRBJ2-7 | TRBV7-2 | 16 | CASSFSGTSSSYEQYF
TRBJ2-7 | TRBV6-1 | 14 | CASSKSGTGYEQYF
TRBJ2-4 | TRBV4-1 | 20 | CASSQDSGLAGSGAKNIQYF
TRBJ2-7 | TRBV19 | 15 | CASQPRGTGRYEQYF
TRBJ2-2 | TRBV27 | 15 | CASSPGQGSTGELFF
TRBJ1-1 | TRBV4-3 | 18 | CASSQHLGQGEGNTEAFF
TRBJ1-2 | TRBV18 | 14 | CASSPLDRAYGYTF
TRBJ1-5 | TRBV4-3 | 17 | CASSQEYRTEFNQPQHF
TRBJ1-1 | TRBV23-1 | 20 | CASSQSVGTGEGTLNTEAFF
TRBJ2-1 | TRBV4-2 | 15 | CASSPGTGGYNEQFF
TRBJ1-6 | TRBV5-4 | 19 | CASSFKGTGGSSYNSPLHF
TRBJ2-3 | TRBV2 | 13 | CASRSPITDTQYF
TRBJ1-1 | TRBV5-1 | 14 | CASRLYSPNTEAFF
NA | TRBV5-4 | 14 | CASSLYGQSYEQYF
TRBJ1-1 | TRBV2 | 14 | CASGLLQGNTEAFF
TRBJ2-1 | TRBV7-3 | 17 | CASSPTSGSSSYNEQFF
TRBJ2-4 | TRBV14 | 16 | CASSQHSGTAKNIQYF
TRBJ2-1 | TRBV27 | 17 | CASSPLWTVPVSNEQFF
TRBJ1-1 | TRBV6-4 | 17 | CASSRNGQGALNTEAFF
TRBJ1-6 | TRBV7-9 | 14 | CASRAMTYNSPLHF
TRBJ2-6 | TRBV27 | 16 | CASSGAGGSGANVLTF
TRBJ2-7 | TRBV5-8 | 12 | CASSLQAYEQYF
TRBJ1-2 | TRBV19 | 12 | CASKDRDYGYTF
TRBJ2-1 | TRBV5-5 | 15 | CASRLGQGNVNEQFF
TRBJ2-5 | TRBV28 | 14 | CASSFSGGVQTQYF
TRBJ1-2 | TRBV6-1 | 14 | CASRATGTVYGYTF
TRBJ2-7 | TRBV6-5 | 13 | CASSRGSPGEQYF
TRBJ2-3 | TRBV5-4 | 15 | CASSPSGDYTDTQYF
TRBJ1-4 | TRBV23-1 | 14 | CASSHTGNNEKLFF
TRBJ1-2 | TRBV29-1 | 15 | CSVELTAGGNYGYTF
TRBJ1-5 | TRBV2 | 12 | CAEGGKEQPQHF
TRBJ1-6 | TRBV19 | 15 | CASKGGQGLFSPLHF
TRBJ2-7 | TRBV7-3 | 15 | CASSFLKDSPHEQYF
TRBJ2-5 | TRBV5-4 | 16 | CASSSRSTPYQETQYF
TRBJ1-2 | TRBV9 | 15 | CASSAGTGRNYGYTF
TRBJ1-2 | TRBV6-5 | 13 | CASSRQGLRGYTF
TRBJ2-5 | TRBV5-4 | 13 | CASSLGTGETQYF
TRBJ2-7 | TRBV6-5 | 15 | CASKSPQTGSYEQYF
TRBJ2-4 | TRBV19 | 16 | CASSIAGGPPKNIQYF
TRBJ2-3 | TRBV7-2 | 16 | CASSLRLAGVSDTQYF
TRBJ1-2 | TRBV6-5 | 13 | CASALQGSRGYTF
TRBJ1-1 | TRBV4-2 | 16 | CASSQGWRGVNTEAFF
TRBJ2-1 | TRBV6-4 | 12 | CASGPSWSEQFF
TRBJ2-1 | TRBV15 | 14 | CATSLAGGGYEQFF
TRBJ2-3 | TRBV2 | 15 | CASSAQGMGTDTQYF
TRBJ2-1 | TRBV29-1 | 13 | CSVDGSGYNEQFF